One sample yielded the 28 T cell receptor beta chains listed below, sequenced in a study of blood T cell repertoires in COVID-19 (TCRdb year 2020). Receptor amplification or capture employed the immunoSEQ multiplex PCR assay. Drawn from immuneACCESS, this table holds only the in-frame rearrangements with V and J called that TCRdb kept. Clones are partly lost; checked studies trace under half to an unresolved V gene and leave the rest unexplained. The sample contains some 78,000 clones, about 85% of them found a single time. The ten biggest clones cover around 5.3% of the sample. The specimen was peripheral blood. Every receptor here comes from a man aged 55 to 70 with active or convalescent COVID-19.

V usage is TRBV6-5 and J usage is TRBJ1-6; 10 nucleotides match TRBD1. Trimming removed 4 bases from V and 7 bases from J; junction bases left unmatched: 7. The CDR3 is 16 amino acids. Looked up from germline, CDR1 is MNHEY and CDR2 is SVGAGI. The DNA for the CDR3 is TGTGCCAGCAGTTTCTATCGGGACAGGGGAAATTCACCCCTCCACTTT. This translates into CASSFYRDRGNSPLHF.

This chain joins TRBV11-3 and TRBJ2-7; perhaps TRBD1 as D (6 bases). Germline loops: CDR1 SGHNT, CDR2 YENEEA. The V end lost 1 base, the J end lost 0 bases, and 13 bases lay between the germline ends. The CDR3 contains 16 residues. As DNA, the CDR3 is TGTGCCAGCAGCTTAGCGCAGGGGCTAAGCTCCTACGAGCAGTACTTC. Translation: CASSLAQGLSSYEQYF.

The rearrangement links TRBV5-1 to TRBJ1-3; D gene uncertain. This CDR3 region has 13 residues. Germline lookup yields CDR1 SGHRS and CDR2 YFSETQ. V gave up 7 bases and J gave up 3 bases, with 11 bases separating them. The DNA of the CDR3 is TGCGCCAGCTCACGAGCGGTTGGAAACACCATATATTTT. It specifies CASSRAVGNTIYF. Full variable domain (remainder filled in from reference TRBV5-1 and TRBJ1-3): KAGVTQTPRYLIKTRGQQVTLSCSPISGHRSVSWYQQTPGQGLQFLFEYFSETQRNKGNFPGRFSGRQFSNSRSEMNVSTLELGDSALYLCASSRAVGNTIYFGEGSWLTVV.

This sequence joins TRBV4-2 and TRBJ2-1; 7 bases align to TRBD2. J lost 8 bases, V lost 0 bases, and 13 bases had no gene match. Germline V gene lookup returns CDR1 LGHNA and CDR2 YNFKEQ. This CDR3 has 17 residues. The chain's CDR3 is CASSQETARTSVHEQFF. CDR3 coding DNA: TGTGCCAGCAGCCAAGAGACGGCTAGGACTAGTGTCCATGAGCAGTTCTTC.

CDR3 in amino acids: CASSLSGNTGELFF. Here the CDR3 DNA reads TGTGCCAGCAGCTTAAGCGGGAACACCGGGGAGCTGTTTTTT. The chain recombines TRBV11-3 with TRBJ2-2; a weak D match, TRBD2 (5 bases). The CDR3 loop spans 14 amino acids. From germline, CDR1 is SGHNT and CDR2 YENEEA. The germline V and J ends were trimmed by 2 bases and 1 base, with 5 bases remaining between them.

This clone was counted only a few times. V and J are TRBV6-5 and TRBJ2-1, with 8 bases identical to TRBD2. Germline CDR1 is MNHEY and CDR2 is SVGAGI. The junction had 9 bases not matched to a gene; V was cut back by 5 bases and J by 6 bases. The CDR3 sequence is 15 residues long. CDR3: CASSLPGTRVNEQFF. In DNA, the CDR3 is TGTGCCAGCAGTCTCCCCGGGACTAGGGTCAATGAGCAGTTCTTC.

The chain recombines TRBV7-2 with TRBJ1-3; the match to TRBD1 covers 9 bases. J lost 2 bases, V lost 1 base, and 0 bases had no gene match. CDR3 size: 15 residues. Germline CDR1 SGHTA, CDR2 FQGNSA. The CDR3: CASSLGTGAGNTIYF. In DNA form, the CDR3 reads TGTGCCAGCAGCTTAGGGACAGGGGCTGGAAACACCATATATTTT.

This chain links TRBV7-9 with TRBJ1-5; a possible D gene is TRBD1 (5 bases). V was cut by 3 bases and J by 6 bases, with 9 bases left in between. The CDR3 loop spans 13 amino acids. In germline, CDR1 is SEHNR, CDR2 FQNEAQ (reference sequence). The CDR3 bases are TGTGCCAGCAGCTTGCAGGGAACTCAGCCCCAGCATTTT. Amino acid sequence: CASSLQGTQPQHF.

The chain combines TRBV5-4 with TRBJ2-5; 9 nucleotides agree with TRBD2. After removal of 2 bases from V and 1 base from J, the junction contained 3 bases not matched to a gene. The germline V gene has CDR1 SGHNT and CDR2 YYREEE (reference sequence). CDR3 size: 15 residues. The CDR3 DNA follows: TGTGCCAGCAGCTTAGAAGCGGGGGGCCAAGAGACCCAGTACTTC. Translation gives CASSLEAGGQETQYF. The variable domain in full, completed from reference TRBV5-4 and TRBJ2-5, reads ETGVTQSPTHLIKTRGQQVTLRCSSQSGHNTVSWYQQALGQGPQFIFQYYREEENGRGNFPPRFSGLQFPNYSSELNVNALELDDSALYLCASSLEAGGQETQYFGPGTRLLVL.

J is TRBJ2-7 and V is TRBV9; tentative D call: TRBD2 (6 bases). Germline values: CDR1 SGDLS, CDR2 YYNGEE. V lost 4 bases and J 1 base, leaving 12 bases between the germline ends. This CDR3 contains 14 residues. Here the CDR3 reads CASSPSGTSYEQYF. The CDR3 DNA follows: TGTGCCAGCAGCCCCTCCGGGACTTCCTACGAGCAGTACTTC. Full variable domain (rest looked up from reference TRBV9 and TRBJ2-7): DSGVTQTPKHLITATGQRVTLRCSPRSGDLSVYWYQQSLDQGLQFLIQYYNGEERAKGNILERFSAQQFPDLHSELNLSSLELGDSALYFCASSPSGTSYEQYFGPGTRLTVT.

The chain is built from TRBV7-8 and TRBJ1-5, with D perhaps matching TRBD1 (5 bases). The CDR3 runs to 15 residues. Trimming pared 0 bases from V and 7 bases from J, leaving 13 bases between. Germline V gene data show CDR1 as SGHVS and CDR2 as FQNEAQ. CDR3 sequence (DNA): TGTGCCAGCAGCTTAGCCGTAGGGGTCGGGCAGCCCCAGCATTTT. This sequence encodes CASSLAVGVGQPQHF.

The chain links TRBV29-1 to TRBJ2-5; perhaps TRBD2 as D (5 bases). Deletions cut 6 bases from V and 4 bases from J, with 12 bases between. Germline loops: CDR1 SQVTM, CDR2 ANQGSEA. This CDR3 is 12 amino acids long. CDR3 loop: CSVGLGTETQYF. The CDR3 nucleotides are TGCAGCGTCGGACTGGGTACAGAGACCCAGTACTTC.

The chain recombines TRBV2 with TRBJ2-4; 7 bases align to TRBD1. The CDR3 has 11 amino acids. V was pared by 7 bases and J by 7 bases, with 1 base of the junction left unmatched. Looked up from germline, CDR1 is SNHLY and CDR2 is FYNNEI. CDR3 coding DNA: TGTGCCAGCAAACAGGGGAACATTCAGTACTTC. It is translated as CASKQGNIQYF.

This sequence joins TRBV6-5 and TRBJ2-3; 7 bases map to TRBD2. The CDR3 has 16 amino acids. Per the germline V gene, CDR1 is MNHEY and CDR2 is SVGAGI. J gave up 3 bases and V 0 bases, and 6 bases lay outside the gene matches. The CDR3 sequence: CASSYSASGWTDTQYF. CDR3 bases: TGTGCCAGCAGTTACTCGGCTAGCGGATGGACAGATACGCAGTATTTT.

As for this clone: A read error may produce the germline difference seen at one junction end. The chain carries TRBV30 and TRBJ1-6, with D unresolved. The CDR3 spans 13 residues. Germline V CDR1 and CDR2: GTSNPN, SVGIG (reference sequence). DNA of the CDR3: TGTGCCTGGAGCGACGGACTAAATTCACCCCCCCACTTT. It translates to CAWSDGLNSPPHF.

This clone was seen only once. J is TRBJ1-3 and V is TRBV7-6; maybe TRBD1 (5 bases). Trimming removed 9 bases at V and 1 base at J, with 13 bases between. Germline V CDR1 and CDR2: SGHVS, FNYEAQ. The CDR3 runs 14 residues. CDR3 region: CASAYGQSGNTIYF. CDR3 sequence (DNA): TGTGCCAGTGCTTATGGACAATCTGGAAACACCATATATTTT.

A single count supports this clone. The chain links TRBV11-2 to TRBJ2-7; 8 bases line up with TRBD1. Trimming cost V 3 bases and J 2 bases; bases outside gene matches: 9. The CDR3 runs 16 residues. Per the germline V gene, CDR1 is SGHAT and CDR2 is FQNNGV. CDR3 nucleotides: TGTGCCAGCAGCTTCCTGACAGGGGCATCCGCCTACGAGCAGTACTTC. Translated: CASSFLTGASAYEQYF.

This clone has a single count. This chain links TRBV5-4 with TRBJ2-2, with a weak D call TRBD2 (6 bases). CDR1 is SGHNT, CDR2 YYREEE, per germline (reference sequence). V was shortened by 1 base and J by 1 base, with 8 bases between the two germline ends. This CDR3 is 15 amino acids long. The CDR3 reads CASSLPGVNTGELFF. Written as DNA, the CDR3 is TGTGCCAGCAGCTTGCCGGGGGTGAACACCGGGGAGCTGTTTTTT.

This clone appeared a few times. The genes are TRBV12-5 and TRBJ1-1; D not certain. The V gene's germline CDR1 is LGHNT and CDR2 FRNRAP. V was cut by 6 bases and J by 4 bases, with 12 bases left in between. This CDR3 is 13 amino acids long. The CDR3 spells CASGPRGFTEAFF. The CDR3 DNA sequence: TGTGCTAGTGGACCTCGAGGGTTCACTGAAGCTTTCTTT.

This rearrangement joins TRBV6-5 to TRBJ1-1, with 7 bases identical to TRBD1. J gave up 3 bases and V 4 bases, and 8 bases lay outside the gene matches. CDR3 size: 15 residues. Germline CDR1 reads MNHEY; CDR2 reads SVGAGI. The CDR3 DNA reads TGTGCCAGCAGTTCGGTGACAGGGCGCGACACTGAAGCTTTCTTT. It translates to CASSSVTGRDTEAFF.

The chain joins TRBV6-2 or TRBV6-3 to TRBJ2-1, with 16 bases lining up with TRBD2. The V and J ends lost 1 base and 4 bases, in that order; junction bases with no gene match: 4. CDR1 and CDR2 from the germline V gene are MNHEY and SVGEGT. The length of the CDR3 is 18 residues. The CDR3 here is CASSYLGLAGGHYNEQFF. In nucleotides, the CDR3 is TGTGCCAGCAGTTACTTGGGACTAGCGGGGGGGCATTACAATGAGCAGTTCTTC.

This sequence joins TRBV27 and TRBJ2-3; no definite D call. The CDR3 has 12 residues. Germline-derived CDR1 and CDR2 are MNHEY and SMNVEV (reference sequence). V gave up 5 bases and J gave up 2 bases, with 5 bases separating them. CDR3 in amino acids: CASSRFTDTQYF. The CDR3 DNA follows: TGTGCCAGCAGTCGTTTCACAGATACGCAGTATTTT.

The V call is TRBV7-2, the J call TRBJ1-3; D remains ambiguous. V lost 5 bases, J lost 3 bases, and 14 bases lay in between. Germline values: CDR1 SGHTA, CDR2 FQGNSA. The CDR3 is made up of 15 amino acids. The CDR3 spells CASSPKRGYGNTIYF. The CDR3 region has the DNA TGTGCCAGCAGCCCTAAGCGGGGATATGGAAACACCATATATTTT. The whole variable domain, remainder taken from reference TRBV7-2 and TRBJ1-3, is GAGVSQSPSNKVTEKGKDVELRCDPISGHTALYWYRQSLGQGLEFLIYFQGNSAPDKSGLPSDRFSAERTGGSVSTLTIQRTQQEDSAVYLCASSPKRGYGNTIYFGEGSWLTVV.

CDR3 loop: CATRLVTGELFF. In DNA form, the CDR3 reads TGTGCCACCCGACTAGTTACCGGGGAGCTGTTTTTT. The V and J genes are TRBV19 and TRBJ2-2; D might be TRBD2 (6 bases). There are 12 residues in the CDR3. The germline CDR1 and CDR2 sequences are LNHDA and SQIVND (reference sequence). V lost 10 bases, J lost 5 bases, and 11 bases lay in between.

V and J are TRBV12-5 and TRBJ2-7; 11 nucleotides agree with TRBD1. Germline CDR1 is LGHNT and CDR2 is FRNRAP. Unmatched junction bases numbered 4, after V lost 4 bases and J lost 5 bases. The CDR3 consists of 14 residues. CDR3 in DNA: TGTGCTAGTGGTTCGGACAGGGGGCAACACGAGCAGTACTTC. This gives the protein CASGSDRGQHEQYF. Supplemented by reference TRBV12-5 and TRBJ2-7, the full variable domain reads DARVTQTPRHKVTEMGQEVTMRCQPILGHNTVFWYRQTMMQGLELLAYFRNRAPLDDSGMPKDRFSAEMPDATLATLKIQPSEPRDSAVYFCASGSDRGQHEQYFGPGTRLTVT.

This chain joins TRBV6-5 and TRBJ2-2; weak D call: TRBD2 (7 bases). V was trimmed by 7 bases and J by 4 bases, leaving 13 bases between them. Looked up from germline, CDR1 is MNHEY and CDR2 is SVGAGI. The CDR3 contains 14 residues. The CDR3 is CASTLRGATGELFF. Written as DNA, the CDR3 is TGTGCCAGCACCCTACGGGGGGCCACCGGGGAGCTGTTTTTT.

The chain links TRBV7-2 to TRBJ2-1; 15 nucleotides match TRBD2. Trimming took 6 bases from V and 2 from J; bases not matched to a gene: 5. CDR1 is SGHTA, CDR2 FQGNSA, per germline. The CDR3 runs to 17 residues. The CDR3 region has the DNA TGTGCCAGCAGTGGGACTAGCGGGGGGACCACCTACAATGAGCAGTTCTTC. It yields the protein CASSGTSGGTTYNEQFF.

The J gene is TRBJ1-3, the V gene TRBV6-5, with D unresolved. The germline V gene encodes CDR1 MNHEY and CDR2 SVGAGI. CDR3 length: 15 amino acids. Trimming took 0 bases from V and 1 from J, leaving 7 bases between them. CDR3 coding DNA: TGTGCCAGCAGTTACTCGATGAGTTCTGGAAACACCATATATTTT. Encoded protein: CASSYSMSSGNTIYF.